The 5 T cell receptor beta chains in this list originate from one sample, sequenced in a study of cytomegalovirus exposure and HLA in healthy donors. PCR employed 60 Vbeta and 13 Jbeta primers. This table comes from immunoSEQ multiplex PCR, and its TCRdb copy is limited to in-frame clones, with some not included. Of about 190,000 clones listed, over 65% are singletons. Sequencing was performed on PBMCs. The receptors shown here come from a woman aged 45-59 years in good health and CMV-seropositive.

In DNA, the CDR3 is TGCGCCAGCAGCTTTTTGGCAGGGGGCGATTTCGAGCAGTACTTC. Translating gives CASSFLAGGDFEQYF. The chain recombines TRBV5-1 with TRBJ2-7; TRBD1 agrees at 8 bases. Trimming cost V 2 bases and J 6 bases; bases outside gene matches: 10. Per germline, CDR1 SGHRS and CDR2 YFSETQ. CDR3 length equals 15 residues.

The chain recombines TRBV2 with TRBJ2-5; 7 bases agree with TRBD1. The CDR3 extends over 13 amino acids. V trimming: 6 bases; J trimming: 1 base; junction bases outside the gene matches: 2. Germline CDR1 and CDR2: SNHLY and FYNNEI. The CDR3 DNA reads as TGTGCCAGCAGGAGGGACAGCCAAGAGACCCAGTACTTC. Protein: CASRRDSQETQYF.

The chain joins TRBV6-1 to TRBJ1-1; D remains ambiguous. Germline V lookup: CDR1 MNHNS, CDR2 SASEGT. The CDR3 has 10 residues. Trimming removed 5 bases from V and 9 bases from J, with 7 bases in between. CDR3 sequence (DNA): TGTGCCAGCAGTCGTGCGAAAGCTTTCTTT. As protein: CASSRAKAFF.

The CDR3 loop reads CASKAGGPYEQFF. CDR3 nucleotide sequence: TGCGCCAGCAAAGCGGGGGGGCCCTATGAGCAGTTCTTC. The rearrangement links TRBV10-2 to TRBJ2-1, with 10 bases that match TRBD2. CDR1 WSHSY and CDR2 SAAADI come from the germline V gene. The V and J ends lost 7 bases and 8 bases, in that order; junction bases with no gene match: 5. CDR3 length: 13 residues.

The chain has TRBV10-3 and TRBJ2-5; 12 bases match TRBD2. CDR3 size: 17 residues. V was pared by 0 bases and J by 2 bases, with 4 bases of the junction left unmatched. The germline gives CDR1 ENHRY, CDR2 SYGVKD. CDR3 loop: CAISESSGLAGQETQYF. The CDR3 DNA is TGTGCCATCAGTGAGTCCTCTGGACTAGCGGGGCAAGAGACCCAGTACTTC.